Listed below are T cell receptor beta chains from one sample, sequenced in a study of glioma-infiltrating T cells. TCRdb re-derived calls from the multiplex PCR reads in MiXCR, one entry per CDR3 protein. The table shows under 150,000 distinct CDR3 sequences, with about 25% occurring only once. Sequenced input: glioma tissue, nonneoplastic brain tissue, or PBMCs (not recorded which). The receptors here all came from a human donor with low-grade glioma or glioblastoma, undergoing nonglioma brain surgery, or in good health (not recorded which). The CDR3 runs from the conserved cysteine through the conserved F or W. Fields, in order: J gene, clone size, V gene, D gene, CDR3 protein, CDR3 DNA. D genes are given only for firm matches. Clone size is not always given. Where it is, it says once, few, many or a class for expanded clones.

>TRBJ2-3|few|TRBV6-1|TRBD2
CASSDPSGGLGTDTQYF
TGTGCCAGCAGTGACCCTAGCGGGGGCTTGGGCACAGATACGCAGTATTTT
>TRBJ1-1|.|TRBV11-2|TRBD1
CASSYKRTGSTEAFF
TGTGCCAGCAGTTACAAGCGGACAGGTTCCACTGAAGCTTTCTTT
>TRBJ2-1|few|TRBV14|.
CASSQQSYNEQFF
TGTGCCAGCAGCCAGCAATCCTACAATGAGCAGTTCTTC
>TRBJ2-1|.|TRBV20-1|.
CSAEPGNEQFF
TGCAGTGCCGAGCCCGGGAATGAGCAGTTCTTC
>TRBJ1-3|.|TRBV11-2|.
CASSRGGLNGNTIYF
TGTGCCAGCAGCCGCGGGGGCCTCAATGGAAACACCATATATTTT
>TRBJ2-5|.|TRBV7-9|TRBD1
CASSDRGEETQYF
TGTGCCAGCAGCGACAGGGGGGAAGAGACCCAGTACTTC
>TRBJ1-5|many|TRBV7-2|.
CASSPRTGAESNQPQHF
TGTGCCAGCAGCCCTCGTACGGGGGCCGAGAGCAATCAGCCCCAGCATTTT
>TRBJ2-2|few|TRBV7-2|.
CASSLQATNTGELFF
TGTGCCAGCAGCTTACAGGCAACGAACACCGGGGAGCTGTTTTTT
>TRBJ1-1|.|TRBV29-1|.
CSATPRNEQFF
TGCAGCGCTACCCCCCGCAATGAACAGTTCTTT
>TRBJ2-1|.|TRBV18|.
CDSSPRADAYNEQFF
TGTGACAGCTCACCCCGAGCGGATGCATACAATGAGCAGTTCTTC
>TRBJ2-6|many|TRBV7-9|.
CASSSETGWGSGANVLTF
TGTGCCAGCAGCTCTGAGACAGGTTGGGGCTCTGGGGCCAACGTCCTGACTTTC
>TRBJ1-1|.|TRBV2|TRBD1
CASSDHRGVTEAFF
TGTGCCAGCAGTGACCACAGGGGGGTCACTGAAGCTTTCTTT
>TRBJ2-1|.|TRBV3-1|.
CASIRPGGYNEQFF
TGTGCCAGCATCCGTCCCGGGGGATACAATGAGCAGTTCTTC
>TRBJ2-3|few|TRBV4-1|TRBD2
CASSQARGGSEDTQYF
TGCGCCAGCAGCCAAGCCCGGGGGGGCTCCGAAGATACGCAGTATTTT
>TRBJ1-1|.|TRBV11-2|TRBD1
CANQDRGSMNTEAFF
TGTGCCAACCAAGACAGGGGGTCGATGAACACTGAAGCTTTCTTT
>TRBJ1-1|few|TRBV2|TRBD1
CASIPTGGNTEAFF
TGTGCCAGCATTCCCACAGGGGGCAACACTGAAGCTTTCTTT
>TRBJ2-1|few|TRBV20-1|TRBD2
CSAGTSGGDYSYNEQFF
TGCAGTGCCGGGACTAGCGGGGGTGATTACTCCTACAATGAGCAGTTCTTC
>TRBJ2-5|many|TRBV7-8|.
CASSRQILDQETQYF
TGTGCCAGCAGTCGACAGATCCTAGACCAAGAGACCCAGTACTTC
>TRBJ2-1|.|TRBV18|.
CASSPAGPPFNKQFF
TGTGCCAGCTCACCTGCAGGCCCACCTTTCAATAAGCAGTTCTTC
>TRBJ1-2|many|TRBV7-9|.
CASSLRRQGFFGYTF
TGTGCCAGCAGCTTAAGACGGCAAGGGTTCTTTGGCTACACCTTC
>TRBJ2-2|.|TRBV2|.
CASSTTSVENTGELFF
TGTGCCAGCAGTACCACCTCCGTGGAGAACACCGGGGAGCTGTTTTTT
>TRBJ2-2|few|TRBV7-6|.
CASSLVGNTGELFF
TGTGCCAGCAGCTTAGTGGGGAACACCGGGGAGCTGTTTTTT
>TRBJ1-1|many|TRBV6-2/TRBV6-3|.
CASSQRGGNTEAFF
TGTGCCAGCAGTCAAAGGGGAGGGAACACTGAAGCTTTCTTT
>TRBJ2-1|.|TRBV7-2|TRBD2
CASSLAAGAYNEQFF
TGTGCCAGCAGCTTAGCCGCGGGGGCCTACAATGAGCAGTTCTTC
>TRBJ1-5|.|TRBV20-1|.
CSSRVGNQPQHF
TGCAGTTCCAGGGTGGGCAATCAGCCCCAGCATTTT
>TRBJ1-5|.|TRBV28|TRBD1
CASGYGTGDQPQHF
TGTGCCAGCGGTTATGGGACAGGGGATCAGCCCCAGCATTTT
>TRBJ1-2|once|TRBV5-1|.
CASSPGTAVGGYTF
TGCGCCAGCAGCCCAGGGACGGCGGTGGGCGGCTACACCTTC